These T cell receptor beta chains were read from a single sample in a study of blood T cell repertoires in COVID-19. The method was immunoSEQ multiplex PCR; TCRdb's version includes in-frame clones alone and lacks a portion of them. The table includes about 47,000 clones, 81% detected once. Sequences were obtained from peripheral blood. These receptors were taken from a woman older than 75 with COVID-19, enrolled during active disease. The CDR3 runs from the conserved cysteine through the conserved F or W. The order of the fields is V gene, D gene, clone size, J gene, CDR3 protein, CDR3 DNA. D genes are given only for firm matches. Where a row states a size, it is once, few, many or the class of an expanded clone; other rows omit it.

v_gene: TRBV5-6
d_gene: TRBD2
abundance: NA
j_gene: TRBJ2-3
CDR3aa: CASSFGGRASDTQYF
CDR3nt: TGTGCCAGCAGCTTCGGCGGGAGGGCCTCAGATACGCAGTATTTT

v_gene: TRBV4-1
d_gene: TRBD2
abundance: NA
j_gene: TRBJ2-7
CDR3aa: CASSKTGLAGTYEQYF
CDR3nt: TGCGCCAGCAGCAAGACCGGACTAGCGGGGACCTACGAGCAGTACTTC

v_gene: TRBV11-2
d_gene: TRBD1
abundance: NA
j_gene: TRBJ1-5
CDR3aa: CASSTATGSVSNQPQHF
CDR3nt: TGTGCCAGCAGCACGGCGACAGGGTCGGTTAGCAATCAGCCCCAGCATTTT

v_gene: TRBV19
d_gene: NA
abundance: NA
j_gene: TRBJ1-1
CDR3aa: CASSMGGLTAEAFF
CDR3nt: TGTGCCAGTAGTATGGGAGGTCTTACGGCTGAAGCTTTCTTT

v_gene: TRBV29-1
d_gene: TRBD1
abundance: NA
j_gene: TRBJ2-2
CDR3aa: CSVEGLRDRGPTGELFF
CDR3nt: TGCAGCGTTGAAGGCCTCCGGGACAGGGGGCCGACCGGGGAGCTGTTTTTT

v_gene: TRBV29-1
d_gene: NA
abundance: NA
j_gene: TRBJ2-5
CDR3aa: CVGGLPETQYF
CDR3nt: TGCGTCGGAGGCCTACCAGAGACCCAGTACTTC

v_gene: TRBV4-1
d_gene: TRBD1
abundance: NA
j_gene: TRBJ2-5
CDR3aa: CASSRQGRDQETQYF
CDR3nt: TGCGCCAGCAGTCGACAGGGGCGGGACCAAGAGACCCAGTACTTC

v_gene: TRBV18
d_gene: NA
abundance: NA
j_gene: TRBJ2-1
CDR3aa: CASSPDLGQFF
CDR3nt: TGTGCCAGCTCACCAGACTTGGGGCAGTTCTTC

v_gene: TRBV28
d_gene: TRBD1
abundance: few
j_gene: TRBJ2-1
CDR3aa: CASSPEGQGRYNEQFF
CDR3nt: TGTGCCAGCAGTCCAGAGGGACAGGGGCGATACAATGAGCAGTTCTTC

v_gene: TRBV28
d_gene: TRBD2
abundance: NA
j_gene: TRBJ2-3
CDR3aa: CATMTSPTDTQYF
CDR3nt: TGTGCCACCATGACTAGCCCGACAGATACGCAGTATTTT

v_gene: TRBV29-1
d_gene: NA
abundance: NA
j_gene: TRBJ2-2
CDR3aa: CSSQTGELFF
CDR3nt: TGCAGCTCCCAGACCGGGGAGCTGTTTTTT

v_gene: TRBV3-1/TRBV3-2
d_gene: NA
abundance: NA
j_gene: TRBJ2-1
CDR3aa: CASSQEVAVSYNEQFF
CDR3nt: TGTGCCAGCAGCCAAGAGGTAGCGGTCTCCTACAATGAGCAGTTCTTC

v_gene: TRBV28
d_gene: NA
abundance: NA
j_gene: TRBJ2-5
CDR3aa: CASSLRGEETQYF
CDR3nt: TGTGCCAGCAGTCTTAGGGGCGAAGAGACCCAGTACTTC

v_gene: TRBV11-1
d_gene: NA
abundance: NA
j_gene: TRBJ2-3
CDR3aa: CASSFQTGPGDTQYF
CDR3nt: TGTGCCAGCAGCTTTCAAACAGGTCCAGGGGATACGCAGTATTTT

v_gene: TRBV19
d_gene: TRBD2
abundance: NA
j_gene: TRBJ2-3
CDR3aa: CASKEGGSIADTQYF
CDR3nt: TGTGCCAGTAAGGAGGGCGGGAGTATTGCAGATACGCAGTATTTT

v_gene: TRBV5-6
d_gene: NA
abundance: NA
j_gene: TRBJ2-7
CDR3aa: CASSLGQGFSYEQYF
CDR3nt: TGTGCCAGCAGCTTGGGGCAGGGATTCTCCTACGAGCAGTACTTC

v_gene: TRBV6-5
d_gene: TRBD1
abundance: NA
j_gene: TRBJ1-2
CDR3aa: CASSTTGAGYGYTF
CDR3nt: TGTGCCAGCAGTACTACAGGGGCCGGCTATGGCTACACCTTC

v_gene: TRBV7-2
d_gene: NA
abundance: NA
j_gene: TRBJ1-4
CDR3aa: CASSWAANEKLFF
CDR3nt: TGTGCCAGCAGCTGGGCCGCTAATGAAAAACTGTTTTTT

v_gene: TRBV6-6
d_gene: TRBD1
abundance: NA
j_gene: TRBJ1-5
CDR3aa: CASGTTGTGRDQPQHF
CDR3nt: TGTGCCAGCGGGACGACCGGGACAGGGAGGGATCAGCCCCAGCATTTT

v_gene: TRBV2
d_gene: TRBD1
abundance: NA
j_gene: TRBJ1-5
CDR3aa: CASSRQGGGNQPQHF
CDR3nt: TGTGCCAGCAGTCGACAGGGTGGTGGCAATCAGCCCCAGCATTTT

v_gene: TRBV5-6
d_gene: NA
abundance: medium-sized
j_gene: TRBJ1-2
CDR3aa: CASSGAGGVRYGYTF
CDR3nt: TGTGCCAGCAGCGGGGCCGGGGGGGTACGGTATGGCTACACCTTC

v_gene: TRBV5-1
d_gene: TRBD2
abundance: NA
j_gene: TRBJ2-1
CDR3aa: CASKGTSGTTYNEQFF
CDR3nt: TGCGCCAGCAAGGGGACTAGCGGTACTACCTACAATGAGCAGTTCTTC

v_gene: TRBV7-3
d_gene: TRBD2
abundance: NA
j_gene: TRBJ2-2
CDR3aa: CASSPIRTSGRTSTGELFF
CDR3nt: TGTGCCAGCAGCCCAATCCGGACTAGCGGGAGGACGAGCACCGGGGAGCTGTTTTTT

v_gene: TRBV4-2
d_gene: TRBD2
abundance: few
j_gene: TRBJ2-1
CDR3aa: CASSLISGNSYNEQFF
CDR3nt: TGTGCCAGCAGCCTTATTAGCGGGAACTCCTACAATGAGCAGTTCTTC

v_gene: TRBV9
d_gene: TRBD1
abundance: few
j_gene: TRBJ1-1
CDR3aa: CASSTTGGAFDTEAFF
CDR3nt: TGTGCCAGCAGCACAACAGGGGGCGCGTTTGATACTGAAGCTTTCTTT

v_gene: TRBV18
d_gene: NA
abundance: few
j_gene: TRBJ1-6
CDR3aa: CASSPGRGPNNSPLHF
CDR3nt: TGTGCCAGCTCTCCCGGGCGGGGTCCCAATAATTCACCCCTCCACTTT

v_gene: TRBV5-1
d_gene: NA
abundance: NA
j_gene: TRBJ1-1
CDR3aa: CASSLQGTPNTEAFF
CDR3nt: TGCGCCAGCAGCTTGCAGGGGACCCCGAACACTGAAGCTTTCTTT

v_gene: TRBV19
d_gene: NA
abundance: NA
j_gene: TRBJ2-7
CDR3aa: CASSPSSGRAHEQYF
CDR3nt: TGTGCCAGTAGTCCCTCCAGTGGCAGGGCTCACGAGCAGTACTTC

v_gene: TRBV7-2
d_gene: TRBD2
abundance: NA
j_gene: TRBJ2-1
CDR3aa: CASSRLAGANEQFF
CDR3nt: TGTGCCAGCAGTCGACTAGCGGGAGCGAATGAGCAGTTCTTC

v_gene: TRBV10-1
d_gene: TRBD2
abundance: NA
j_gene: TRBJ2-2
CDR3aa: CASSSLGEGNTGELFF
CDR3nt: TGCGCCAGCAGCTCCCTAGGGGAGGGGAACACCGGGGAGCTGTTTTTT

v_gene: TRBV3-1/TRBV3-2
d_gene: NA
abundance: NA
j_gene: TRBJ2-1
CDR3aa: CASSQGLERYNEQFF
CDR3nt: TGTGCCAGCAGCCAAGGGCTAGAGCGGTACAATGAGCAGTTCTTC

v_gene: TRBV3-1/TRBV3-2
d_gene: NA
abundance: NA
j_gene: TRBJ2-1
CDR3aa: CASSQDLGSSSSYNEQFF
CDR3nt: TGTGCCAGCAGCCAAGATCTAGGCTCATCGAGCTCCTACAATGAGCAGTTCTTC

v_gene: TRBV21-1
d_gene: NA
abundance: NA
j_gene: TRBJ2-1
CDR3aa: CASSPREGAPYNEQFF
CDR3nt: TGTGCCAGCAGCCCTCGAGAGGGCGCTCCCTACAATGAGCAGTTCTTC

v_gene: TRBV13
d_gene: TRBD2
abundance: NA
j_gene: TRBJ2-7
CDR3aa: CASSLKFGGLADEQYF
CDR3nt: TGTGCCAGCAGCTTAAAGTTCGGGGGACTAGCGGATGAGCAGTACTTC

v_gene: TRBV2
d_gene: TRBD1
abundance: once
j_gene: TRBJ2-2
CDR3aa: CASSESTGVTGELFF
CDR3nt: TGTGCCAGCAGTGAATCCACAGGGGTTACCGGGGAGCTGTTTTTT

v_gene: TRBV9
d_gene: NA
abundance: few
j_gene: TRBJ1-2
CDR3aa: CASSVVHNYGYTF
CDR3nt: TGTGCCAGCAGCGTAGTACATAACTATGGCTACACCTTC

v_gene: TRBV4-1
d_gene: TRBD2
abundance: NA
j_gene: TRBJ2-1
CDR3aa: CASSQGLAGVGSSYNEQFF
CDR3nt: TGCGCCAGCAGCCAGGGGCTAGCGGGAGTAGGGAGCTCCTACAATGAGCAGTTCTTC

v_gene: TRBV25-1
d_gene: TRBD1
abundance: NA
j_gene: TRBJ1-5
CDR3aa: CASSDPGQNQPQHF
CDR3nt: TGTGCCAGCTCGGATCCGGGACAGAATCAGCCCCAGCATTTT

v_gene: TRBV13
d_gene: NA
abundance: NA
j_gene: TRBJ2-3
CDR3aa: CASSFRSGSTDTQYF
CDR3nt: TGTGCCAGCAGCTTTCGGAGCGGGAGCACAGATACGCAGTATTTT

v_gene: TRBV21-1
d_gene: NA
abundance: few
j_gene: TRBJ1-1
CDR3aa: CASSKVGGARNTEAFF
CDR3nt: TGTGCCAGCAGCAAAGTAGGCGGGGCTCGGAACACTGAAGCTTTCTTT

v_gene: TRBV2
d_gene: TRBD2
abundance: NA
j_gene: TRBJ2-7
CDR3aa: CASSAGLAGDEQYF
CDR3nt: TGTGCCAGCAGTGCGGGGCTAGCGGGAGACGAGCAGTACTTC